This T cell receptor beta chain derives from a study of shared clonotypes between healthy human individuals (dated by TCRdb to the early 2020s). Regarding the research as a whole: Three men and a couple of women, aged 18 to 49 years, made up the cohort. To increase sequencing depth and limit assay-specific biases, TCR repertoire library preparation and sequencing were carried out by different laboratories using diverse techniques. Between about 0.94 and 8.9 billion PBMCs per donor were obtained by leukapheresis. To estimate repertoire size and how much clonotypes are shared between individuals, the study performed deep sequencing of blood TCR repertoires from about 5 healthy adults. Per donor, three plates each were used for CD4 naive and CD4 memory, two for CD8 naive, and one for CD8 memory.

The germline V gene (reference sequence) specifies LNHDA as CDR1 and SQIVND as CDR2. V is shortened by 3 bases, J by 1 base, and the region joining them spans 6 bases. Taken from cysteine to phenylalanine, the CDR3 has 14 residues. Only the CDR3 region is kept as DNA, spanning 42 bases read in frame from base 1. The donors were healthy, HIV-negative adults who had no recently reported acute infections or vaccinations. Every donor was a Caucasian adult living in Nashville, Tennessee, USA. CD4+ T cells were enriched by magnetic negative selection; naive cells were then positively selected on CD45RA, and the negative fraction formed the memory subset. After blood collection by leukapheresis, PBMCs were isolated using Ficoll-Histopaque density gradient centrifugation and then cryopreserved in the vapor phase of liquid nitrogen. Analytical flow cytometry was used to check the purity and quantity of each magnetically sorted T cell population. Genomic DNA was isolated from each sorted fraction and quantified by UV absorbance on a Nanodrop 2000c.

The research as a whole found: Roughly 5% of naive CD4, 3.5% of naive CD8, about 2.4% of memory CD4, and 0.4% of memory CD8 clonotypes were shared across several donors. Compared with non-shared clonotypes, clonotypes shared by all four sorted-subset donors had higher generation probabilities. Pairwise subsampling led to the expectation that sequencing depth would affect the degree of clonotype sharing among donors. The genetic and exposure-history diversity represented was limited by the small number of donors. Sampling was limited to blood, and TCR repertoires in tissue likely differ from TCR repertoires in blood. Larger estimated clonotype richness was generally found for naive subsets than for memory subsets. Incomplete sequencing was indicated by rarefaction of sorted-subset datasets, despite the large sequencing depth.

Regarding this clone: Its cognate antigen has yet to be identified. The sample holds no much larger clone one base away, and base qualities are not on file.

Using the deep immunoSEQ assay, multiplex PCR amplified TCR CDR3 regions from genomic DNA. Extracted genomic DNA from each cell subset was spread evenly across all wells of several immunoSEQ 96-well plates, with each plate serving as a replicate. For sorted subsets, about 220 ng of genomic DNA, equivalent to roughly 33,000 T cell genomes, went into each replicate PCR. Purified libraries were quantified with a Qubit 3.0 fluorometer, sized on a Bioanalyzer 2100, and re-quantified with the KAPA Library Quantification kit. Every immunoSEQ 96-well plate was sequenced on a dedicated single-read 150-cycle Illumina NextSeq 550 flow cell. On the authors' methods: The immunoSEQ output contained only junctional sequences without quality scores, so filtering could not match that applied to full-length reads. To assign V/J genes and CDR3, sequences were annotated against IMGT germline references using PyIR, a Python wrapper for IgBLAST v1.9. Any read was removed if the V/J assignment was weak (E-value above 1e-6), the CDR3 was missing, or the read contained stop codons, out-of-frame junctions, or ambiguous translated residues. V3J clonotypes were defined by identical inferred V gene, J gene, and CDR3 amino acid sequence. To compute the percentage overlap between repertoires, the number of shared unique clonotypes was divided by the size of the smaller repertoire. RTK rarefaction, the Chao1 estimator, and Recon v2.1 estimates of unobserved clonotypes were used to assess repertoire richness. For all TCRbeta clonotypes obtained by the gDNA method from a few donors, generation probabilities were computed with OLGA. The table comes from immuneACCESS by way of TCRdb, which keeps in-frame sequences with V and J called. Part of the clones is missing from these tables; in studies checked, under half for an unresolved V gene and the rest for unknown reasons. That table gives V, J and clone size, and the DNA gave D and trimming. This sample holds about a million clones; under 80% were observed only once. The top ten hold roughly 1.4% of the sample.

The sequenced material came from memory CD4+ T cells sorted from blood. The cell subset or site tag for this specimen amounts to: CD45RA-negative fraction. The V and J segments used are TRBV19 and TRBJ2-2, with the D gene uncertain. This TCR derives from a man aged 18 to 30 in good health. The CDR3 region reads CASSMLGNTGELFF. The bases read TGTGCCAGTAGTATGTTAGGGAACACCGGGGAGCTGTTTTTT.